The 12 T cell receptor beta chains in this list originate from one sample, sequenced in a study of early stage breast cancer tumors. Libraries were prepared by immunoSEQ multiplex PCR; TCRdb keeps only in-frame clonotypes and omits some of them. Counted here are roughly 56,000 clones, about 74% occurring once; the ten biggest clones make up around 3.7%. Sequenced sample: blood. These receptors were obtained from a person aged 30-39 years with breast cancer.

This rearrangement joins TRBV28 to TRBJ1-5; 11 nucleotides match TRBD1. Losses at the gene ends were 4 bases for V and 5 bases for J; bases not matched to a gene: 4. The CDR3 covers 15 residues. The germline CDR1 and CDR2 sequences are MDHEN and SYDVKM. The CDR3 coding sequence is TGTGCCAGCAGTTCACCGGGACAGGGGGATCAGCCCCAGCATTTT. Translating gives CASSSPGQGDQPQHF.

The J gene is TRBJ1-1, the V gene TRBV7-9; a weak D match, TRBD1 (6 bases). The CDR3 runs 12 residues. The germline V and J ends were trimmed by 5 bases and 5 bases, with 9 bases remaining between them. In germline, CDR1 is SEHNR, CDR2 FQNEAQ (reference sequence). Written as DNA, the CDR3 is TGTGCCAGCAGCACCAGGGGTACTGAAGCTTTCTTT. Translation: CASSTRGTEAFF.

This chain connects TRBV7-2 to TRBJ1-5; no definite D call. From germline, CDR1 is SGHTA and CDR2 FQGNSA. CDR3 length equals 10 residues. Trimming left V 8 bases short and J 2 bases short, with 1 base between. DNA for the CDR3: TGTGCCAGCGGCAATCAGCCCCAGCATTTT. Protein sequence: CASGNQPQHF.

This clone was counted a single time. The chain carries TRBV6-4 and TRBJ2-3; 10 nucleotides align to TRBD2. The junction had 2 bases not matched to a gene; V was cut back by 2 bases and J by 0 bases. The CDR3 is 16 amino acids. The germline V gene has CDR1 MRHNA and CDR2 SNTAGT. The CDR3 here is CASSDGLADSTDTQYF. The CDR3, as DNA: TGTGCCAGCAGTGACGGACTAGCGGATAGCACAGATACGCAGTATTTT.

This clone was counted once. The CDR3 here is CASSLVRSSGNTIYF. DNA of the CDR3: TGTGCCAGCAGCTTAGTGCGGAGCTCTGGAAACACCATATATTTT. The chain has TRBV7-9 and TRBJ1-3; D gene unclear. The V and J ends lost 1 base and 0 bases respectively, with 7 bases between them. The CDR3 is made up of 15 amino acids. Germline V gene lookup returns CDR1 SEHNR and CDR2 FQNEAQ (reference sequence).

This clone was seen a few times. The rearrangement links TRBV7-9 to TRBJ2-5; D could derive from TRBD1 or TRBD2 (5 bases each). The length of the CDR3 is 12 residues. V was shortened by 2 bases and J by 5 bases, with 6 bases between the two germline ends. Germline-derived CDR1 and CDR2 are SEHNR and FQNEAQ (reference sequence). The CDR3 nucleotides read TGTGCCAGCAGCTTATGGGGGGAGACCCAGTACTTC. Its translation is CASSLWGETQYF.

The rearrangement uses TRBV6-1 and TRBJ1-5; 7 bases agree with TRBD1. CDR3 length equals 15 residues. V trimming: 5 bases; J trimming: 4 bases; junction bases outside the gene matches: 8. In germline, CDR1 is MNHNS, CDR2 SASEGT. CDR3 sequence: CASSLGTASNQPQHF. CDR3 DNA: TGTGCCAGCAGTCTCGGGACAGCATCAAATCAGCCCCAGCATTTT.

The chain uses TRBV6-5 and TRBJ1-1, with 7 bases fitting TRBD1. This CDR3 has 16 residues. V lost 0 bases, J lost 1 base, and 5 bases stayed unmatched. CDR1 is MNHEY, CDR2 SVGAGI, per germline. The CDR3 DNA follows: TGTGCCAGCAGTTACTCGATAGGGGGCCAGAACACTGAAGCTTTCTTT. Its translation is CASSYSIGGQNTEAFF.

This chain uses TRBV5-6 with TRBJ2-7, with 7 bases aligning to TRBD2. The germline V gene has CDR1 SGHDT and CDR2 YYEEEE. With 4 bases clipped from V and 6 bases from J, the junction kept 4 bases outside the gene matches. CDR3 length: 12 residues. The CDR3 reads CASSPGGSEQYF. The CDR3 coding sequence is TGTGCCAGCAGCCCCGGGGGGAGCGAGCAGTACTTC.

This rearrangement joins TRBV7-6 to TRBJ2-5, with D perhaps being TRBD1 or TRBD2 (6 bases each). V shed 1 base and J shed 5 bases, with 11 bases lying between them. The CDR3 spans 14 residues. Germline loops: CDR1 SGHVS, CDR2 FNYEAQ. Here the CDR3 DNA reads TGTGCCAGCAGCTTAGAGGGGGGCCGGGAGACCCAGTACTTC. Translation: CASSLEGGRETQYF.

This clone was observed a handful of times. V is TRBV30 and J is TRBJ2-1; 7 nucleotides match TRBD2. The germline gives CDR1 GTSNPN, CDR2 SVGIG (reference sequence). Trimming removed 0 bases from V and 4 bases from J; junction bases left unmatched: 9. The CDR3 totals 16 residues. CDR3 in DNA: TGTGCCTGGAGTGTACAAAACGGGAGGCCGTACAATGAGCAGTTCTTC. This gives the protein CAWSVQNGRPYNEQFF.

The chain recombines TRBV10-1 with TRBJ2-2, with D perhaps matching TRBD1 (5 bases). Trimming removed 3 bases at V and 5 bases at J, with 10 bases between. Germline CDR1 WNHNN, CDR2 SYGVQD (reference sequence). The CDR3 runs 14 residues. The CDR3 DNA reads TGCGCCAGCAGTGACAGGGTCCGGACCGGGGAGCTGTTTTTT. Its protein product is CASSDRVRTGELFF.